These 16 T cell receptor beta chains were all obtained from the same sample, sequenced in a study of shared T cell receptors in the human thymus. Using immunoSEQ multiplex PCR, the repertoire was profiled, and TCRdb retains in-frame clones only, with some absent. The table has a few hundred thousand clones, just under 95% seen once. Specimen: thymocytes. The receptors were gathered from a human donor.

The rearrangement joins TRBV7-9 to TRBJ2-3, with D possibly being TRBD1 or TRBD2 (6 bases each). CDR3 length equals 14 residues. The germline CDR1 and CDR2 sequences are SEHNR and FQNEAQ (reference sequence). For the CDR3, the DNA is TGTCCTCGAATCGTTGGGGGGCCGGAAGATACGCAGTATTTT. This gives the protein CPRIVGGPEDTQYF.

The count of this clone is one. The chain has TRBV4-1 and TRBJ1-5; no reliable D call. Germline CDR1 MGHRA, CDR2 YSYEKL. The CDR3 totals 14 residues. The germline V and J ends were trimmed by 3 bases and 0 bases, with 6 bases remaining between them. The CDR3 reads CASSHDGSNQPQHF. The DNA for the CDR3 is TGCGCCAGCAGCCATGACGGTAGCAATCAGCCCCAGCATTTT.

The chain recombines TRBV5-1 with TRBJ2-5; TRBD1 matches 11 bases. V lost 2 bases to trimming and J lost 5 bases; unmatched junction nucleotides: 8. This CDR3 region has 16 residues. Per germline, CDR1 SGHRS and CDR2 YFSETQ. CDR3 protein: CASSFASGQGVETQYF. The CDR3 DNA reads TGCGCCAGCAGCTTTGCCTCGGGACAGGGGGTGGAGACCCAGTACTTC.

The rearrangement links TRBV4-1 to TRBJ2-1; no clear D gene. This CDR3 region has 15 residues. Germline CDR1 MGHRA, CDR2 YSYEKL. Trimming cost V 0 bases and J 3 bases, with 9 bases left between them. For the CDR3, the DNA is TGCGCCAGCAGCCAAGATCCCCCAGACTACAATGAGCAGTTCTTC. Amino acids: CASSQDPPDYNEQFF.

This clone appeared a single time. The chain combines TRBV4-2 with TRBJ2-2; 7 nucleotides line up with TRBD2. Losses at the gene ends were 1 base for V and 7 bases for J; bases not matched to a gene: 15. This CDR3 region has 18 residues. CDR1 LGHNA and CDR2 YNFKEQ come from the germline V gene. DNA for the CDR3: TGTGCCAGCAGCCAAGGCGGGGTGGGGCGGGAGCATGGCGGGGAGCTGTTTTTT. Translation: CASSQGGVGREHGGELFF.

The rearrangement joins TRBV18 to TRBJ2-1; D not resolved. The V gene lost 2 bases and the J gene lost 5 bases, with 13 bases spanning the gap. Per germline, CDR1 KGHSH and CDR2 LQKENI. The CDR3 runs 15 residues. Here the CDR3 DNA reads TGTGCCAGCTCACCATCTAGGGAATTTAACAATGAGCAGTTCTTC. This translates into CASSPSREFNNEQFF.

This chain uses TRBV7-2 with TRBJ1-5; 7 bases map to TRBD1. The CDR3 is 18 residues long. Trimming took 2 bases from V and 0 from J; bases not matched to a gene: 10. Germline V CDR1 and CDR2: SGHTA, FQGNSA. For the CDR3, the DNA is TGTGCCAGCAGCTTATCACGCAGGGGGAACCTTAGCAATCAGCCCCAGCATTTT. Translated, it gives CASSLSRRGNLSNQPQHF.

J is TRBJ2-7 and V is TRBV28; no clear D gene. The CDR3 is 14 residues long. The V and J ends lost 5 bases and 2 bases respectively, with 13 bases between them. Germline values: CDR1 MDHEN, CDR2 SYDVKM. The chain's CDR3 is CASSENFGTYEQYF. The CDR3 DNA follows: TGTGCCAGCAGTGAAAATTTCGGAACCTACGAGCAGTACTTC.

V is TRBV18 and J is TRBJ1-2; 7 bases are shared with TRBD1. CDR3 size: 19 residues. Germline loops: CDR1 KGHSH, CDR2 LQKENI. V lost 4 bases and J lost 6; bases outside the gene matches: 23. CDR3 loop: CASSHTNTSTGASGHGYTF. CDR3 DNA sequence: TGTGCCAGCTCACACACTAACACCAGTACAGGGGCGTCAGGACATGGCTACACCTTC.

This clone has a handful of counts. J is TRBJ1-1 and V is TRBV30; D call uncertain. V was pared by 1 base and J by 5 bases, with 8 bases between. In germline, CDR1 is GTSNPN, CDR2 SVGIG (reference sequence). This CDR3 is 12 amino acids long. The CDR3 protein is CAWSGSRTEAFF. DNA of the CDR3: TGTGCCTGGAGTGGATCACGGACTGAAGCTTTCTTT.

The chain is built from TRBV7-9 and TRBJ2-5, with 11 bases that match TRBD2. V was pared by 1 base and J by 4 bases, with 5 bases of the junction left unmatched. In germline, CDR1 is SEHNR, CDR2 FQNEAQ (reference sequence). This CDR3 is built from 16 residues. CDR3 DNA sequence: TGTGCCAGCAGCTTAGGGGCTAGCGGGAGGCTAGAGACCCAGTACTTC. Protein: CASSLGASGRLETQYF.

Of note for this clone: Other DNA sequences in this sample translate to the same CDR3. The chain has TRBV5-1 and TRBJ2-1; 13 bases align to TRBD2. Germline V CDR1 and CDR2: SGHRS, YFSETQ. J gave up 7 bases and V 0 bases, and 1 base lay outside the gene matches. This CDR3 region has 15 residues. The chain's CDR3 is CASSLGTSGSNEQFF. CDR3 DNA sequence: TGCGCCAGCAGCTTGGGGACTAGCGGGAGTAATGAGCAGTTCTTC.

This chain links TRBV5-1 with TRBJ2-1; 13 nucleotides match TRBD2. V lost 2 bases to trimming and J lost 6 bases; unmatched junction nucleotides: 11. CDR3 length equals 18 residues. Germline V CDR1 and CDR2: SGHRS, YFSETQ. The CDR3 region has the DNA TGCGCCAGCAGCTTTCGACTAGCGGGAGGACCAGACTGCAATGAGCAGTTCTTC. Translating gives CASSFRLAGGPDCNEQFF. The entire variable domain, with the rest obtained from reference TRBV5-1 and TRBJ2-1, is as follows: KAGVTQTPRYLIKTRGQQVTLSCSPISGHRSVSWYQQTPGQGLQFLFEYFSETQRNKGNFPGRFSGRQFSNSRSEMNVSTLELGDSALYLCASSFRLAGGPDCNEQFFGPGTRLTVL.

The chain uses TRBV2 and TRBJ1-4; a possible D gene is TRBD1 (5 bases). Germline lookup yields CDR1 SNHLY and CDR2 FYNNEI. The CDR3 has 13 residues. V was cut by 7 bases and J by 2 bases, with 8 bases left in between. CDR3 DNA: TGTGCCAGCATCAAGGGGACTAATGAAAAACTGTTTTTT. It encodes CASIKGTNEKLFF.

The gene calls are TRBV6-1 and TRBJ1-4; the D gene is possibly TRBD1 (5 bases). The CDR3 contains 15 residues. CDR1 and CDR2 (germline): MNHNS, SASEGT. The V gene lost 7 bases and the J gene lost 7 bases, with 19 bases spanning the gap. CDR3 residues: CASIPRDRGGEKLFF. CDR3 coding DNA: TGTGCCAGCATTCCCCGGGACCGGGGGGGTGAAAAACTGTTTTTT.

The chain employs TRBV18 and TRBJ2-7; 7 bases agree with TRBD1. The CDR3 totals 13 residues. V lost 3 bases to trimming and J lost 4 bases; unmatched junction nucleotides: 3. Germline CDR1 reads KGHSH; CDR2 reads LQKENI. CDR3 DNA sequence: TGTGCCAGCTCACCCGGGACAGCTTACGAGCAGTACTTC. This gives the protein CASSPGTAYEQYF. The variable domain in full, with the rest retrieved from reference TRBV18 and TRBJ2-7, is NAGVMQNPRHLVRRRGQEARLRCSPMKGHSHVYWYRQLPEEGLKFMVYLQKENIIDESGMPKERFSAEFPKEGPSILRIQQVVRGDSAAYFCASSPGTAYEQYFGPGTRLTVT.